This TCR beta chain originates from a study of graft-versus-host responses after intestinal transplantation. Looked up from germline, CDR1 is SGHAT and CDR2 is FQDESV (reference sequence). Trimming left V 3 bases short and J 5 bases short, with 8 bases between. CDR3 length: 13 residues. Study-level points and caveats: Ileal or blood samples showed some GvH clones first, and such clones were also found in recipient marrow.

In its sample, this clone was seen once. No antigen is known for it. The assay was immunoSEQ multiplex PCR, and TCRdb's table has in-frame clones only and misses some. The sample shows about 70,000 clones, approximately 87% of them seen only once. V and J are TRBV11-1 and TRBJ1-5, with D hard to call. The material sequenced was unstimulated CD4+ T cells sorted from spleen or lymph node cells, taken before transplant. This sequence originates from a human donor who was the organ donor for an intestinal transplant. CDR3 loop: CASSLARDQPQHF. CDR3 coding DNA: TGTGCCAGCAGCTTGGCCCGGGATCAGCCCCAGCATTTT.